Following are 14 T cell receptor beta chains from one sample sequenced in a study of glioma-infiltrating T cells after dendritic cell vaccination. Measured with immunoSEQ multiplex PCR; TCRdb has only the in-frame clones, and not every one. Here the sample spans 25,000 to 35,000 clones, around nine tenths being singletons. The sequencing used blood, collected before dendritic cell vaccination. The receptors come from a human donor with glioblastoma.

The chain carries TRBV5-1 and TRBJ1-3, with D maybe TRBD1 (6 bases). This CDR3 is built from 15 residues. The germline gives CDR1 SGHRS, CDR2 YFSETQ. V lost 3 bases and J 0 bases, leaving 10 bases between the germline ends. The CDR3 protein is CASSSTGFSGNTIYF. The DNA of the CDR3 is TGCGCCAGCAGCTCAACAGGGTTCTCTGGAAACACCATATATTTT. Full variable domain (missing parts from reference TRBV5-1 and TRBJ1-3): KAGVTQTPRYLIKTRGQQVTLSCSPISGHRSVSWYQQTPGQGLQFLFEYFSETQRNKGNFPGRFSGRQFSNSRSEMNVSTLELGDSALYLCASSSTGFSGNTIYFGEGSWLTVV.

The gene calls are TRBV11-3 and TRBJ2-7; D possibly corresponds to TRBD2 (7 bases). Trimming took off 5 bases at V and 0 bases at J, with 14 bases between the two ends. The CDR3 extends over 15 amino acids. Germline V lookup: CDR1 SGHNT, CDR2 YENEEA. The CDR3 spells CASSRGGDISYEQYF. The CDR3 DNA sequence: TGTGCCAGCAGCCGGGGAGGGGACATCTCCTACGAGCAGTACTTC.

This sequence joins TRBV5-6 and TRBJ1-3, with D maybe TRBD1 (6 bases). V was clipped by 7 bases and J by 0 bases, with 14 bases between them. Germline V gene data show CDR1 as SGHDT and CDR2 as YYEEEE. CDR3 length equals 15 residues. CDR3 sequence reads: CASAKGGASGNTIYF. In nucleotides, the CDR3 is TGTGCCAGCGCCAAAGGGGGGGCCTCTGGAAACACCATATATTTT.

The chain is built from TRBV5-1 and TRBJ2-6; D might be TRBD1 (6 bases). CDR1 is SGHRS, CDR2 YFSETQ, per germline. This CDR3 has 16 amino acids. Trimming pared 4 bases from V and 0 bases from J, leaving 11 bases between. DNA for the CDR3: TGCGCCAGCAGCCCAGGGGTGAGCTCTGGGGCCAACGTCCTGACTTTC. This sequence encodes CASSPGVSSGANVLTF.

In its sample, this clone was seen once. This chain joins TRBV19 and TRBJ1-5; D is possibly TRBD1 (6 bases). Germline V gene data show CDR1 as LNHDA and CDR2 as SQIVND (reference sequence). Deletions cut 0 bases from V and 1 base from J, with 7 bases between. This CDR3 spans 15 amino acids. CDR3 residues: CASSIDRGSNQPQHF. Here the CDR3 DNA reads TGTGCCAGTAGTATAGACAGGGGAAGCAATCAGCCCCAGCATTTT.

This clone was found once. The rearrangement uses TRBV11-1 and TRBJ1-1; 7 bases align to TRBD1. Unmatched junction bases numbered 7, after V lost 5 bases and J lost 1 base. The germline V gene has CDR1 SGHAT and CDR2 FQDESV (reference sequence). The CDR3 covers 15 residues. The CDR3 sequence is CASSPSQGGNTEAFF. CDR3 nucleotide sequence: TGTGCCAGCAGCCCCTCTCAGGGGGGGAACACTGAAGCTTTCTTT. The full variable domain, with the rest looked up from reference TRBV11-1 and TRBJ1-1, is EAEVAQSPRYKITEKSQAVAFWCDPISGHATLYWYRQILGQGPELLVQFQDESVVDDSQLPKDRFSAERLKGVDSTLKIQPAELGDSAMYLCASSPSQGGNTEAFFGQGTRLTVV.

The chain uses TRBV5-1 and TRBJ2-7; 9 bases agree with TRBD1. Germline V gives CDR1 SGHRS, CDR2 YFSETQ. The V segment lost 4 bases and the J segment 6 bases; nucleotides outside the gene matches: 8. The CDR3 length is 14 residues. CDR3 protein: CASSAGTGSAEQYF. In DNA, the CDR3 is TGCGCCAGCAGCGCGGGGACAGGGTCCGCCGAGCAGTACTTC.

The rearrangement uses TRBV6-1 and TRBJ2-5; 10 positions match TRBD1. Germline V gene sequence: CDR1 MNHNS, CDR2 SASEGT. J gave up 4 bases and V 10 bases, and 6 bases lay outside the gene matches. This CDR3 region has 13 residues. The CDR3 nucleotides are TGTGCCACCGACCGGGACAGGGGAGAGACCCAGTACTTC. Protein sequence: CATDRDRGETQYF.

The V gene is TRBV11-2, the J gene TRBJ2-7, with 10 bases lining up with TRBD2. V was pared by 4 bases and J by 4 bases, with 10 bases of the junction left unmatched. Germline CDR1 SGHAT, CDR2 FQNNGV. CDR3 size: 16 residues. CDR3 DNA sequence: TGTGCCAGCAGCTCGCCCTCGAAGCGGGGGGGATACGAGCAGTACTTC. This codes for CASSSPSKRGGYEQYF. The full variable domain, in which reference TRBV11-2 and TRBJ2-7 provide the parts outside the CDR3, is EAGVAQSPRYKIIEKRQSVAFWCNPISGHATLYWYQQILGQGPKLLIQFQNNGVVDDSQLPKDRFSAERLKGVDSTLKIQPAKLEDSAVYLCASSSPSKRGGYEQYFGPGTRLTVT.

Concerning this clone itself: The junction differs from germline at one of its ends, possibly a read error. The identical CDR3 is also encoded by other nucleotide sequences in the sample. The genes are TRBV7-7 and TRBJ2-3; D not certain. The CDR3 has 15 amino acids. The germline gives CDR1 SSHAT, CDR2 FNYEAQ (reference sequence). The CDR3 nucleotides read TGTGCTAGCAGCACCATTGGCGGTAGCACAGATACGCAGTATTTT. Translating gives CASSTIGGSTDTQYF.

This chain uses TRBV9 with TRBJ1-1; 7 bases fit TRBD1. Trimming at V came to 3 bases and at J to 4 bases, leaving 6 bases not matched to a gene. CDR3 length: 14 amino acids. CDR1 and CDR2 from the germline V gene are SGDLS and YYNGEE. The CDR3 DNA reads TGTGCCAGCAGCGCCGGACAGGAGGGCACTGAAGCTTTCTTT. It translates to CASSAGQEGTEAFF. Full variable domain (rest looked up from reference TRBV9 and TRBJ1-1): DSGVTQTPKHLITATGQRVTLRCSPRSGDLSVYWYQQSLDQGLQFLIQYYNGEERAKGNILERFSAQQFPDLHSELNLSSLELGDSALYFCASSAGQEGTEAFFGQGTRLTVV.

This clone is a singleton in its sample. The V and J genes are TRBV9 and TRBJ2-3; 8 bases are shared with TRBD2. There are 16 residues in the CDR3. V lost 5 bases and J lost 0; bases outside the gene matches: 8. Germline V gives CDR1 SGDLS, CDR2 YYNGEE. CDR3 protein: CASSRGIAGSTDTQYF. The DNA for the CDR3 is TGTGCCAGCAGTCGCGGGATAGCGGGGAGCACAGATACGCAGTATTTT. Complete variable domain (other parts from reference TRBV9 and TRBJ2-3): DSGVTQTPKHLITATGQRVTLRCSPRSGDLSVYWYQQSLDQGLQFLIQYYNGEERAKGNILERFSAQQFPDLHSELNLSSLELGDSALYFCASSRGIAGSTDTQYFGPGTRLTVL.

The chain uses TRBV25-1 and TRBJ2-5; D call uncertain. Germline-derived CDR1 and CDR2 are MGHDK and SYGVNS. The V gene lost 1 base and the J gene lost 11 bases, with 8 bases spanning the gap. The CDR3 loop spans 11 amino acids. The CDR3 DNA sequence: TGTGCCAGCAGTGAATCGTTTAGACAGTACTTC. It codes for CASSESFRQYF.

CDR3 in DNA: TGCGCCAGCAGCTTGCAACCTCGGGGAGCAACTAATGAAAAACTGTTTTTT. Protein product: CASSLQPRGATNEKLFF. J is TRBJ1-4 and V is TRBV5-1, with D uncertain. This CDR3 comprises 17 residues. Germline-derived CDR1 and CDR2 are SGHRS and YFSETQ. The V gene lost 1 base and the J gene lost 0 bases, with 13 bases spanning the gap.